This T cell receptor beta chain is drawn from a study of T cell repertoires in cytomegalovirus infection. The overall study: CMV infection and matching HLA type were both indicated by public TCR beta signatures.

This clonotype showed up many times. From the reads, TCRdb called clonotypes with MiXCR, one entry per CDR3 protein. The table includes about 300,000 distinct CDR3 sequences, 8% to 10% detected once. Germline V gene data show CDR1 as SGHTA and CDR2 as FQGNSA. The CDR3 spans 15 residues. V was clipped by 3 bases and J by 4 bases, with 15 bases between them. The source of this sequence is a human donor in good health (CMV status not recorded). Some clones in this sample may be carry-over from other donors' samples. The chain has TRBV7-2 and TRBJ1-2; D is unclear. The material sequenced was PBMCs. DNA for the CDR3: TGTGCCAGCAGCTTGTCCATTACTACCTTCTATGGCTACACCTTC. Protein: CASSLSITTFYGYTF.